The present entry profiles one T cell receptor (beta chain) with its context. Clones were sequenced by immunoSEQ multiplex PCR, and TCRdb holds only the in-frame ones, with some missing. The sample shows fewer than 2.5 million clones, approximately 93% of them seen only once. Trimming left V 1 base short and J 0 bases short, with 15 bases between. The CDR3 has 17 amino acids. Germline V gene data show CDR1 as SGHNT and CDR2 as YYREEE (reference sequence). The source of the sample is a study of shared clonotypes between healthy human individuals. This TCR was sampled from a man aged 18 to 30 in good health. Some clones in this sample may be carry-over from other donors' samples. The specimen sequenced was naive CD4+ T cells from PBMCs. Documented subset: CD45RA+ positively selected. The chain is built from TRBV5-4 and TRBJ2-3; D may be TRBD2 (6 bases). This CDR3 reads CASSLKLSGSSTDTQYF. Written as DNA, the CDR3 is TGTGCCAGCAGCTTGAAATTAAGCGGGTCTAGCACAGATACGCAGTATTTT.